A single sample gave rise to the 5 T cell receptor beta chains below, sequenced in a study of cytomegalovirus exposure and HLA in healthy donors (dated by TCRdb to about 2017). The library relied on the immunoSEQ multiplex PCR assay. For the multiplex PCR, a mixture combining 60 forward primers for TCR Vbeta segments and 13 reverse primers for TCR Jbeta segments was used. TCRdb stores this immuneACCESS table with in-frame sequences only. Part of the clones is absent; in the studies checked, under half of the shortfall reflects unresolved V genes, and no reason is known for the rest. Counted in this sample were 90,000 to 120,000 clones; 81% of them appeared once. Clones ranked in the top ten supply around 2.1% of the sample. Sequencing used PBMCs. These receptors were obtained from a man between 25 and 39 years old in good health and CMV-seronegative.

This clone was seen once. This chain joins TRBV27 and TRBJ1-5; D may be TRBD1 (5 bases). This CDR3 comprises 14 residues. The ends were cut back, 5 bases at V and 8 bases at J, with 16 bases in the middle. Germline V lookup: CDR1 MNHEY, CDR2 SMNVEV (reference sequence). The chain's CDR3 is CASSEAGTHEPQHF. The CDR3 DNA sequence: TGTGCCAGCAGTGAAGCCGGGACTCACGAGCCCCAGCATTTT.

The rearrangement joins TRBV7-9 to TRBJ2-7; 7 bases agree with TRBD1. This CDR3 comprises 13 residues. Germline-derived CDR1 and CDR2 are SEHNR and FQNEAQ (reference sequence). Losses at the gene ends were 6 bases for V and 4 bases for J; bases not matched to a gene: 6. CDR3 region: CASRPGTAYEQYF. In nucleotides, the CDR3 is TGTGCCAGCAGACCCGGGACAGCGTACGAGCAGTACTTC.

This chain joins TRBV30 and TRBJ2-7; maybe TRBD1 (5 bases). The CDR3 has 13 residues. The germline CDR1 and CDR2 sequences are GTSNPN and SVGIG (reference sequence). The V and J ends lost 2 bases and 4 bases respectively, with 12 bases between them. The CDR3 bases are TGTGCCTGGAGTTGGGGCAGAAATTACGAGCAGTACTTC. Its translation: CAWSWGRNYEQYF.

V and J are TRBV30 and TRBJ2-7; 8 nucleotides line up with TRBD1. There are 13 residues in the CDR3. CDR1 and CDR2 (germline): GTSNPN, SVGIG (reference sequence). The J segment lost 2 bases and the V segment lost 4 bases, leaving 4 bases of the junction unmatched. The CDR3, as DNA: TGTGCCTGGACCGGGACAGGTACCTACGAGCAGTACTTC. Protein product: CAWTGTGTYEQYF.

This clone was detected a few times. The chain couples TRBV4-2 to TRBJ2-1; 11 bases line up with TRBD2. The length of the CDR3 is 18 residues. Germline CDR1 and CDR2: LGHNA and YNFKEQ. Trimming cost V 6 bases and J 0 bases; bases outside gene matches: 10. CDR3 in DNA: TGTGCCAGCAGTCCGCTGGCGACTAGCGGGATCTCCTACAATGAGCAGTTCTTC. Translation gives CASSPLATSGISYNEQFF.